Each of the 26 T cell receptor beta chains below was sequenced from the same sample in a study of shared clonotypes between healthy human individuals. CD45RO-negative cells were positively selected for CCR7, leaving out terminally differentiated effector memory CD45RA+ cells. Measured with immunoSEQ multiplex PCR; TCRdb has only the in-frame clones, and not every one. The table has fewer than 700,000 clones, 95% seen once; the top ten hold around 0.11%. Sequenced material: naive CD8+ T cells sorted from blood. These receptors were obtained from a woman aged 25-40 years in good health.

In nucleotides, the CDR3 is TGTGCCAGCAGCGCCTACCCGGGACGGCGGAACACTGAAGCTTTCTTT. It codes for CASSAYPGRRNTEAFF. The chain is built from TRBV9 and TRBJ1-1; weak D call: TRBD1 (5 bases). The CDR3 sequence is 16 residues long. CDR1 is SGDLS, CDR2 YYNGEE, per germline. V lost 3 bases, J lost 1 base, and 16 bases lay in between.

V is TRBV25-1 and J is TRBJ2-1; D is ambiguous. The length of the CDR3 is 17 residues. Germline CDR1 reads MGHDK; CDR2 reads SYGVNS. Trimming cost V 1 base and J 9 bases, with 22 bases left between them. CDR3 DNA sequence: TGTGCCAGCAGTGAATCGCGTCCAGGTCCCCCCACCTGTGAGCAGTTCTTC. Its translation is CASSESRPGPPTCEQFF.

This chain connects TRBV27 to TRBJ1-3, with D unclear. V dropped 5 bases and J dropped 2 bases, with 13 bases sitting between them. The CDR3 is 15 residues long. Germline V gene sequence: CDR1 MNHEY, CDR2 SMNVEV (reference sequence). CDR3 DNA sequence: TGTGCCAGCAGTCCCGGAGGTTGGGCTGGAAACACCATATATTTT. Translation: CASSPGGWAGNTIYF.

This clone has just a few counts. The V and J genes are TRBV4-1 and TRBJ1-2, with TRBD1 identical over 7 bases. The junction had 6 bases not matched to a gene; V was cut back by 1 base and J by 4 bases. Germline-derived CDR1 and CDR2 are MGHRA and YSYEKL. The CDR3 is made up of 15 amino acids. CDR3 loop: CASSQVPGGGYGYTF. The CDR3, as DNA: TGCGCCAGCAGCCAAGTTCCAGGGGGTGGCTATGGCTACACCTTC.

The V call is TRBV28, the J call TRBJ1-1; D ambiguous. The CDR3 has 14 residues. Germline lookup yields CDR1 MDHEN and CDR2 SYDVKM. Trimming stripped 8 bases from V and 2 bases from J, with 15 bases between. The CDR3 reads CASQIRRANTEAFF. The CDR3 bases are TGTGCCAGCCAAATCCGGAGAGCTAACACTGAAGCTTTCTTT.

The chain is built from TRBV28 and TRBJ1-1; D unresolved. The germline V gene has CDR1 MDHEN and CDR2 SYDVKM. The V end was cut by 3 bases, the J end by 0 bases, with 17 bases between. The length of the CDR3 is 17 residues. CDR3 in DNA: TGTGCCAGCAGTTTTGGTTTCGGAGAAGTCATGAACACTGAAGCTTTCTTT. It translates to CASSFGFGEVMNTEAFF.

The chain has TRBV29-1 and TRBJ1-2, with 7 bases aligning to TRBD1. The germline V gene has CDR1 SQVTM and CDR2 ANQGSEA. The V segment lost 4 bases and the J segment 8 bases; nucleotides outside the gene matches: 10. The CDR3 spans 13 residues. The DNA for the CDR3 is TGCAGCGTTGTAGACAGGGCTTATAGAGGCTACACCTTC. This translates into CSVVDRAYRGYTF.

The CDR3 coding sequence is TGTGCCAGCAGTAACCGGGACAGACGCGGGGAGCTGTTTTTT. Its translation: CASSNRDRRGELFF. V gene TRBV6-6 combines with J gene TRBJ2-2; 7 bases fit TRBD1. V lost 5 bases and J lost 7; bases outside the gene matches: 7. There are 14 residues in the CDR3. Germline-derived CDR1 and CDR2 are MNHNY and SVGAGI (reference sequence).

The chain has TRBV6-6 and TRBJ1-5; D remains unclear. The CDR3 runs to 14 residues. CDR1 is MNHNY and CDR2 is SVGAGI in the germline V gene (reference sequence). Between the trimmed V and J ends, which lost 6 bases and 3 bases, there was a span of 12 bases. Written as DNA, the CDR3 is TGTGCCAGCAGCCACGGAGGCCACAATCAGCCCCAGCATTTT. This encodes CASSHGGHNQPQHF.

J is TRBJ1-2 and V is TRBV4-1, with a tentative D call TRBD1 (6 bases). V lost 1 base, J lost 0 bases, and 12 bases lay in between. The CDR3 extends over 16 amino acids. Germline values: CDR1 MGHRA, CDR2 YSYEKL. The CDR3 loop is CASSQVGQRSNYGYTF. CDR3 DNA sequence: TGCGCCAGCAGCCAAGTCGGACAGAGGTCTAACTATGGCTACACCTTC.

The chain couples TRBV25-1 to TRBJ2-5; TRBD2 is a possible D gene (6 bases). The germline gives CDR1 MGHDK, CDR2 SYGVNS. The CDR3 spans 16 residues. Trimming took off 0 bases at V and 3 bases at J, with 14 bases between the two ends. The CDR3 region has the DNA TGTGCCAGCAGTGAATATCGCGGGACTCTTGAAGAGACCCAGTACTTC. Its translation is CASSEYRGTLEETQYF.

The chain employs TRBV19 and TRBJ2-1, with TRBD2 identical over 8 bases. With 5 bases clipped from V and 0 bases from J, the junction kept 9 bases outside the gene matches. The CDR3 contains 17 residues. Per the germline V gene, CDR1 is LNHDA and CDR2 is SQIVND (reference sequence). CDR3 coding DNA: TGTGCCAGTAGTCCGCTCGGGGGGGAGAACTCCTACAATGAGCAGTTCTTC. It specifies CASSPLGGENSYNEQFF.

CDR3 amino acids: CASSSYRGQSPGEQYF. In nucleotides, the CDR3 is TGTGCCAGCAGCTCTTACCGGGGCCAAAGCCCCGGCGAGCAGTACTTC. The rearrangement uses TRBV27 and TRBJ2-7; D tentatively reads TRBD1 or TRBD2 (5 bases each). Germline assignment: CDR1 MNHEY and CDR2 SMNVEV (reference sequence). CDR3 size: 16 residues. Deletions cut 6 bases from V and 6 bases from J, with 24 bases between.

This sequence joins TRBV19 and TRBJ2-7; the D gene could be TRBD1 or TRBD2 (6 bases each). V shed 3 bases and J shed 4 bases, with 19 bases lying between them. The CDR3 spans 16 residues. Per germline, CDR1 LNHDA and CDR2 SQIVND (reference sequence). CDR3 in DNA: TGTGCCAGTAGTATGATGGGGGGCGAACTTGCTTACGAGCAGTACTTC. Translated: CASSMMGGELAYEQYF.

The rearrangement uses TRBV4-1 and TRBJ2-3; D is ambiguous. CDR1 is MGHRA, CDR2 YSYEKL, per germline. CDR3 length: 14 amino acids. V was clipped by 3 bases and J by 4 bases, with 11 bases between them. CDR3 protein: CASSQKLRADTQYF. CDR3 DNA sequence: TGCGCCAGCAGCCAGAAACTTCGTGCAGATACGCAGTATTTT.

The chain uses TRBV9 and TRBJ2-7; tentative D call: TRBD2 (5 bases). Germline CDR1 SGDLS, CDR2 YYNGEE. The CDR3 covers 15 residues. V dropped 0 bases and J dropped 4 bases, with 14 bases sitting between them. In DNA, the CDR3 is TGTGCCAGCAGCGTAGGAGCGGCAAAAGGGTACGAGCAGTACTTC. This sequence encodes CASSVGAAKGYEQYF.

The chain carries TRBV7-9 and TRBJ2-2, with D unresolved. The V gene lost 10 bases and the J gene lost 0 bases, with 12 bases spanning the gap. The CDR3 covers 14 residues. The germline V gene has CDR1 SEHNR and CDR2 FQNEAQ (reference sequence). The CDR3 coding sequence is TGTGCCACCCGACCCACTACGAACACCGGGGAGCTGTTTTTT. Its protein product is CATRPTTNTGELFF.

The chain carries TRBV2 and TRBJ2-1; the match to TRBD2 covers 7 bases. Per germline, CDR1 SNHLY and CDR2 FYNNEI. The CDR3 contains 17 residues. The junction had 17 bases not matched to a gene; V was cut back by 8 bases and J by 4 bases. The CDR3 spells CASGPVRESLVYNEQFF. CDR3 sequence (DNA): TGTGCCAGCGGCCCGGTGCGGGAGTCCCTTGTTTACAATGAGCAGTTCTTC.

This chain joins TRBV25-1 and TRBJ1-4; a possible D gene is TRBD1 (5 bases). From germline, CDR1 is MGHDK and CDR2 SYGVNS. Trimming cost V 7 bases and J 5 bases, with 14 bases left between them. The CDR3 is 14 amino acids. CDR3 sequence reads: CASTTGRRNEKLFF. The CDR3, as DNA: TGTGCCAGCACTACGGGACGGAGAAATGAAAAACTGTTTTTT.

The gene calls are TRBV6-1 and TRBJ1-1; D may be TRBD1 (5 bases). This CDR3 spans 14 amino acids. The V gene's germline CDR1 is MNHNS and CDR2 SASEGT. The germline V and J ends were trimmed by 6 bases and 3 bases, with 14 bases remaining between them. CDR3 DNA sequence: TGTGCCAGCAGCCGCAGGGAGGCGGACACTGAAGCTTTCTTT. This codes for CASSRREADTEAFF.

The rearrangement links TRBV13 to TRBJ2-1, with 7 bases fitting TRBD1. V dropped 1 base and J dropped 3; count of bases not matched to a gene: 3. The CDR3 is made up of 15 amino acids. Germline CDR1 and CDR2: PRHDT and FYEKMQ (reference sequence). The CDR3 nucleotides read TGTGCCAGCAGCTTAGTTCAGGGGGACTACAATGAGCAGTTCTTC. Translating it yields CASSLVQGDYNEQFF.

The chain combines TRBV5-5 with TRBJ1-2, with D hard to call. The V and J ends lost 0 bases and 5 bases respectively, with 11 bases between them. The CDR3 has 14 amino acids. Germline V lookup: CDR1 SGHKS, CDR2 YYEKEE (reference sequence). The CDR3 loop is CASSLATDFYGYTF. DNA for the CDR3: TGTGCCAGCAGCTTGGCAACAGACTTTTATGGCTACACCTTC.

The rearrangement uses TRBV27 and TRBJ2-7; the D call may be TRBD1 or TRBD2 (6 bases each). V was shortened by 5 bases and J by 3 bases, with 14 bases between the two germline ends. CDR1 is MNHEY, CDR2 SMNVEV, per germline (reference sequence). This CDR3 comprises 14 residues. CDR3 region: CASSPGDSYYEQYF. As DNA, the CDR3 is TGTGCCAGCAGTCCAGGGGACTCGTACTACGAGCAGTACTTC.

The V gene is TRBV4-2, the J gene TRBJ1-4, with 7 bases matching TRBD1. Germline loops: CDR1 LGHNA, CDR2 YNFKEQ. The CDR3 loop spans 15 amino acids. J lost 8 bases, V lost 5 bases, and 11 bases had no gene match. The CDR3 is CASSEEGAAGEKLFF. DNA for the CDR3: TGTGCCAGCAGCGAGGAGGGGGCAGCTGGAGAAAAACTGTTTTTT.

The chain has TRBV27 and TRBJ1-5; no definite D call. The CDR3 extends over 16 amino acids. Germline CDR1 and CDR2: MNHEY and SMNVEV (reference sequence). V shed 8 bases and J shed 0 bases, with 17 bases lying between them. CDR3 loop: CASSPGGTYSNQPQHF. For the CDR3, the DNA is TGTGCCAGCTCCCCGGGCGGTACCTATAGCAATCAGCCCCAGCATTTT.

Worth noting for this clone: Other nucleotide sequences in the sample specify the same CDR3. This chain connects TRBV9 to TRBJ1-4; D perhaps matches TRBD1 (5 bases). CDR1 is SGDLS and CDR2 is YYNGEE in the germline V gene. The CDR3 extends over 14 amino acids. V lost 2 bases and J lost 6, with 11 bases in between. The chain's CDR3 is CASSVEGEDEKLFF. In nucleotides, the CDR3 is TGTGCCAGCAGCGTGGAAGGGGAAGATGAAAAACTGTTTTTT.